The 27 T cell receptor beta chains below all came from one sample that was sequenced in a study of OX40 agonist ivuxolimab in advanced cancers. The assay was immunoSEQ multiplex PCR, and TCRdb's table has in-frame clones only and misses some. The sample has fewer than 20,000 clones; around three quarters are singletons. The sequences come from CD4+ or CD8+ T cells sorted from blood, collected in a trial of the OX40 agonist ivuxolimab. These receptors all stem from an adult with an advanced solid tumor such as melanoma, head and neck, liver or kidney cancer.

This clone occurred once. The gene calls are TRBV9 and TRBJ2-5; TRBD1 matches 7 bases. This CDR3 is built from 14 residues. The trim removed 4 bases at V and 8 bases at J, leaving 11 bases unmatched. Germline CDR1 reads SGDLS; CDR2 reads YYNGEE. CDR3: CASSPGQETGTQYF. The CDR3 DNA is TGTGCCAGCAGCCCCGGACAGGAGACGGGCACCCAGTACTTC.

The chain carries TRBV19 and TRBJ2-5; TRBD2 agrees at 7 bases. This CDR3 region has 13 residues. The V gene end was trimmed by 9 bases and the J gene end by 5 bases; junction bases not matched to a gene: 9. CDR1 and CDR2 from the germline V gene are LNHDA and SQIVND (reference sequence). CDR3 sequence (DNA): TGTGCCAGCCATCCGGGGGGTACGGAGACCCAGTACTTC. As protein: CASHPGGTETQYF.

The CDR3 DNA follows: TGTGCCAGCAGTACGGGACAGGGGGTAGGGGAGCTGTTTTTT. Translated: CASSTGQGVGELFF. J is TRBJ2-2 and V is TRBV6-5, with 11 positions matching TRBD1. CDR1 is MNHEY and CDR2 is SVGAGI in the germline V gene. V shed 5 bases and J 8 bases; nucleotides not matched to a gene: 4. The CDR3 contains 14 residues.

The gene calls are TRBV6-4 and TRBJ2-2; 7 positions match TRBD2. Germline CDR1 reads MRHNA; CDR2 reads SNTAGT. The length of the CDR3 is 15 residues. V lost 3 bases and J lost 3; bases outside the gene matches: 4. CDR3 bases: TGTGCCAGCAGTGAGGGGGAGGGCCACACCGGGGAGCTGTTTTTT. Translation gives CASSEGEGHTGELFF.

This chain joins TRBV30 and TRBJ2-5; 11 bases agree with TRBD1. Trimming took 5 bases from V and 1 from J; bases not matched to a gene: 0. Looked up from germline, CDR1 is GTSNPN and CDR2 is SVGIG (reference sequence). The CDR3 sequence is 13 residues long. The CDR3 is CAWGTGGQETQYF. In DNA, the CDR3 is TGTGCCTGGGGGACAGGGGGCCAAGAGACCCAGTACTTC.

This clone qualifies as medium-sized. The chain has TRBV14 and TRBJ2-7; 11 bases fit TRBD2. Germline loops: CDR1 SGHDN, CDR2 FVKESK. The CDR3 consists of 15 residues. Unmatched junction bases numbered 9, after V lost 4 bases and J lost 7 bases. The CDR3 loop is CASSPSGRKAGEQYF. CDR3 nucleotides: TGTGCCAGCAGCCCTAGCGGGAGGAAGGCGGGTGAGCAGTACTTC.

This clone is medium-sized within its sample. J is TRBJ2-7 and V is TRBV6-5; no clear D gene. Between the trimmed V and J ends, which lost 4 bases and 2 bases, there was a span of 9 bases. The CDR3 has 13 residues. The germline CDR1 and CDR2 sequences are MNHEY and SVGAGI. In DNA form, the CDR3 reads TGTGCCAGCAGTTTCAGACCCACCTACGAGCAGTACTTC. Protein: CASSFRPTYEQYF.

J is TRBJ2-3 and V is TRBV7-3, with 7 bases matching TRBD2. The CDR3 is 14 residues long. The V gene end was trimmed by 1 base and the J gene end by 4 bases; junction bases not matched to a gene: 2. In germline, CDR1 is SGHTA, CDR2 FQGTGA. CDR3 region: CASSLSGSPDTQYF. CDR3 nucleotides: TGTGCCAGCAGCTTAAGCGGGAGCCCAGATACGCAGTATTTT.

The CDR3 DNA follows: TGTGCCAGTAGTATTGCTCCCTCCGGGACAGATAAACACAAAAACATTCAGTACTTC. It yields the protein CASSIAPSGTDKHKNIQYF. V and J are TRBV19 and TRBJ2-4, with 7 positions matching TRBD1. Germline CDR1 LNHDA, CDR2 SQIVND (reference sequence). Losses at the gene ends were 3 bases for V and 3 bases for J; bases not matched to a gene: 17. The CDR3 is 19 amino acids.

The chain links TRBV29-1 to TRBJ1-3; 10 nucleotides match TRBD1. The CDR3 totals 15 residues. CDR1 and CDR2 from the germline V gene are SQVTM and ANQGSEA. The V segment lost 8 bases and the J segment 1 base; nucleotides outside the gene matches: 8. The CDR3 region has the DNA TGCAGCCCCTGGACAGGGGGATCTTCTGGAAACACCATATATTTT. It is translated as CSPWTGGSSGNTIYF.

The chain recombines TRBV30 with TRBJ2-5; 8 bases are a match to TRBD2. Germline V lookup: CDR1 GTSNPN, CDR2 SVGIG (reference sequence). The CDR3 sequence is 12 residues long. The V gene end was trimmed by 5 bases and the J gene end by 2 bases; junction bases not matched to a gene: 1. CDR3 DNA sequence: TGTGCCTGGGAGCGGGGGCAAGAGACCCAGTACTTC. Its translation is CAWERGQETQYF.

The J gene is TRBJ2-3, the V gene TRBV18, with 8 positions matching TRBD1. CDR3 length: 17 residues. The trim removed 4 bases at V and 0 bases at J, leaving 9 bases unmatched. The germline CDR1 and CDR2 sequences are KGHSH and LQKENI. Written as DNA, the CDR3 is TGTGCCAGCTCACTTCCTAGGACAGGGCCTAGCACAGATACGCAGTATTTT. Its translation is CASSLPRTGPSTDTQYF. Full variable domain (remainder filled in from reference TRBV18 and TRBJ2-3): NAGVMQNPRHLVRRRGQEARLRCSPMKGHSHVYWYRQLPEEGLKFMVYLQKENIIDESGMPKERFSAEFPKEGPSILRIQQVVRGDSAAYFCASSLPRTGPSTDTQYFGPGTRLTVL.

The chain recombines TRBV5-1 with TRBJ2-2; 10 positions agree with TRBD1. The germline CDR1 and CDR2 sequences are SGHRS and YFSETQ. J lost 4 bases, V lost 3 bases, and 3 bases had no gene match. This CDR3 spans 15 amino acids. CDR3 loop: CASSSRDRGTGELFF. In nucleotides, the CDR3 is TGCGCCAGCAGCTCCCGGGACAGGGGCACCGGGGAGCTGTTTTTT.

In this sample, this clone turned up once. The chain combines TRBV5-4 with TRBJ2-5; D may match TRBD1 or TRBD2 (5 bases each). TRBJ2-7 explains the end of the DNA better; the J call may be wrong. The CDR3 totals 13 residues. From germline, CDR1 is SGHNT and CDR2 YYREEE (reference sequence). CDR3: CASSWGSGPEQYF. In nucleotides, the CDR3 is TGTGCCAGCAGCTGGGGTTCGGGGCCCGAGCAGTACTTC.

This clone was detected only once. This chain uses TRBV6-1 with TRBJ1-3; D perhaps matches TRBD1 (5 bases). V was clipped by 0 bases and J by 4 bases, with 19 bases between them. Germline CDR1 and CDR2: MNHNS and SASEGT. CDR3 length: 18 amino acids. The CDR3 here is CASSEAFPGNIGGNTIYF. The DNA for the CDR3 is TGTGCCAGCAGTGAAGCGTTTCCAGGGAATATTGGGGGAAACACCATATATTTT.

The chain joins TRBV28 to TRBJ2-7; 7 bases align to TRBD1. V lost 8 bases to trimming and J lost 4 bases; unmatched junction nucleotides: 17. The CDR3 runs 16 residues. Germline CDR1 reads MDHEN; CDR2 reads SYDVKM. This CDR3 reads CASYPGVRGQIYEQYF. DNA for the CDR3: TGTGCCAGCTACCCCGGGGTGAGGGGGCAGATTTACGAGCAGTACTTC.

The chain employs TRBV9 and TRBJ2-3; 9 positions match TRBD2. The junction had 8 bases not matched to a gene; V was cut back by 1 base and J by 2 bases. Germline V gene data show CDR1 as SGDLS and CDR2 as YYNGEE. The CDR3 has 17 residues. CDR3 coding DNA: TGTGCCAGCAGCGTAATTGCTAGCGGGACCCTCACAGATACGCAGTATTTT. It specifies CASSVIASGTLTDTQYF.

The chain uses TRBV19 and TRBJ2-1, with 12 bases identical to TRBD2. The CDR3 covers 17 residues. The V gene's germline CDR1 is LNHDA and CDR2 SQIVND (reference sequence). V shed 6 bases and J 6 bases; nucleotides not matched to a gene: 12. The CDR3 spells CASSISSGGAAGNEQFF. The CDR3 region has the DNA TGTGCCAGTAGCATCTCTAGCGGGGGGGCGGCAGGCAATGAGCAGTTCTTC.

This chain links TRBV5-6 with TRBJ1-3, with D unresolved. Germline V gene data show CDR1 as SGHDT and CDR2 as YYEEEE. This CDR3 has 11 residues. V was cut by 6 bases and J by 3 bases, with 4 bases left in between. CDR3 sequence: CASNSGNTIYF. CDR3 nucleotide sequence: TGTGCCAGCAACAGTGGAAACACCATATATTTT.

The chain has TRBV5-1 and TRBJ2-3; 7 bases fit TRBD2. V was pared by 4 bases and J by 6 bases, with 2 bases of the junction left unmatched. CDR3 length: 12 amino acids. Germline values: CDR1 SGHRS, CDR2 YFSETQ. The CDR3 loop is CASSLGGDTQYF. The CDR3 nucleotides are TGCGCCAGCAGCCTGGGAGGGGATACGCAGTATTTT.

CDR3 residues: CSVGDPGTSGKGGEQFF. In nucleotides, the CDR3 is TGCAGCGTTGGGGACCCCGGGACTAGCGGGAAAGGGGGTGAGCAGTTCTTC. The chain links TRBV29-1 to TRBJ2-1; TRBD2 matches at 13 bases. The CDR3 spans 17 residues. The V gene end was trimmed by 4 bases and the J gene end by 9 bases; junction bases not matched to a gene: 15. The germline V gene has CDR1 SQVTM and CDR2 ANQGSEA.

This clone was counted once. The chain couples TRBV10-3 to TRBJ2-7; D unclear. The CDR3 contains 13 residues. V lost 2 bases and J 0 bases, leaving 5 bases between the germline ends. The V gene's germline CDR1 is ENHRY and CDR2 SYGVKD. The CDR3 sequence: CAISEVISYEQYF. The CDR3 bases are TGTGCCATCAGTGAGGTAATCTCCTACGAGCAGTACTTC.

The chain joins TRBV6-1 to TRBJ1-2, with D possibly matching TRBD1 (6 bases). This CDR3 comprises 18 residues. V shed 4 bases and J shed 1 base, with 22 bases lying between them. Germline assignment: CDR1 MNHNS and CDR2 SASEGT. CDR3 DNA: TGTGCCAGCAGTGTCACTGAGATGGGGGGGCGAATTAACTATGGCTACACCTTC. Translation gives CASSVTEMGGRINYGYTF.

This clone has just one count. V gene TRBV4-1 combines with J gene TRBJ2-5, with 7 bases lining up with TRBD1. The germline V gene encodes CDR1 MGHRA and CDR2 YSYEKL. The CDR3 has 15 residues. The V and J ends lost 2 bases and 4 bases, in that order; junction bases with no gene match: 7. The CDR3 DNA sequence: TGCGCCAGCAGCCAACCCGACAGGGCCGGAGAGACCCAGTACTTC. Protein: CASSQPDRAGETQYF.

This chain uses TRBV7-9 with TRBJ2-3, with D possibly being TRBD2 (6 bases). Trimming pared 3 bases from V and 2 bases from J, leaving 18 bases between. The germline CDR1 and CDR2 sequences are SEHNR and FQNEAQ (reference sequence). The CDR3 spans 17 residues. CDR3 coding DNA: TGTGCCAGCAGCTTCCTCTGGGGGGAGTACTTCACAGATACGCAGTATTTT. It encodes CASSFLWGEYFTDTQYF.

This clone appeared a single time. The chain has TRBV19 and TRBJ2-7, with TRBD2 identical over 14 bases. Per germline, CDR1 LNHDA and CDR2 SQIVND (reference sequence). This CDR3 contains 16 residues. The V and J ends lost 4 bases and 5 bases, in that order; junction bases with no gene match: 7. The CDR3, as DNA: TGTGCCAGTAGTAGGACTAGCGGGAGGAGTAAGGACGAGCAGTACTTC. Protein sequence: CASSRTSGRSKDEQYF.

The gene calls are TRBV11-2 and TRBJ2-5; the D gene could be TRBD1 or TRBD2 (5 bases each). The J call could be wrong; TRBJ2-7 is a better fit for the DNA end. CDR1 and CDR2 (germline): SGHAT, FQNNGV. The CDR3 is 14 residues long. CDR3 loop: CASSMGTVGYEQYF. The DNA for the CDR3 is TGTGCCAGCAGCATGGGGACCGTGGGCTACGAGCAGTACTTC.